The 4 T cell receptor beta chains below were found in one sample sequenced in a study of blood T cell repertoires in COVID-19. The data were produced by immunoSEQ multiplex PCR, yet TCRdb's version contains in-frame clones alone and is incomplete. This table has around 300,000 clones, approximately 91% appearing once. Sequencing was carried out using peripheral blood. The receptors come from a woman aged 30 to 39 with COVID-19, enrolled during active disease.

The V and J genes are TRBV5-1 and TRBJ1-1, with D possibly being TRBD1 (6 bases). The CDR3 is 15 amino acids. V was shortened by 0 bases and J by 3 bases, with 12 bases between the two germline ends. Germline assignment: CDR1 SGHRS and CDR2 YFSETQ. CDR3: CASSLEGHQDTEAFF. The CDR3 DNA reads TGCGCCAGCAGCTTGGAGGGACACCAAGACACTGAAGCTTTCTTT. Looking up the rest from reference TRBV5-1 and TRBJ1-1 gives the full variable domain: KAGVTQTPRYLIKTRGQQVTLSCSPISGHRSVSWYQQTPGQGLQFLFEYFSETQRNKGNFPGRFSGRQFSNSRSEMNVSTLELGDSALYLCASSLEGHQDTEAFFGQGTRLTVV.

The genes are TRBV5-1 and TRBJ2-1; 7 nucleotides line up with TRBD2. V was clipped by 4 bases and J by 0 bases; unmatched bases: 4. There are 15 residues in the CDR3. In germline, CDR1 is SGHRS, CDR2 YFSETQ. The CDR3 loop reads CASSPERGSYNEQFF. CDR3 sequence (DNA): TGCGCCAGCAGCCCGGAGCGGGGCTCCTACAATGAGCAGTTCTTC.

Written as DNA, the CDR3 is TGTGCCAGCAGCCCCTTCGGCGGGGATGAAAAACTGTTTTTT. Encoded protein: CASSPFGGDEKLFF. This chain links TRBV7-2 with TRBJ1-4; D uncertain. The germline gives CDR1 SGHTA, CDR2 FQGNSA. Trimming removed 5 bases at V and 6 bases at J, with 13 bases between. This CDR3 spans 14 amino acids.

The gene calls are TRBV30 and TRBJ1-6; D possibly corresponds to TRBD1 (5 bases). The CDR3 loop spans 14 amino acids. The germline V gene has CDR1 GTSNPN and CDR2 SVGIG (reference sequence). The V end lost 5 bases, the J end lost 2 bases, and 10 bases lay between the germline ends. The CDR3 DNA reads as TGTGCCTGGGACGGGGGACCCTATAATTCACCCCTCCACTTT. Translation gives CAWDGGPYNSPLHF.